The 11 T cell receptor beta chains given below trace back to one sample, sequenced in a study of T-cell reconstitution after alpha-beta-depleted transplantation in children. A TCRbeta library incorporating unique molecular identifiers was prepared. One entry per CDR3 protein, called by TCRdb with MiXCR from the PCR reads. In the table there are about a million distinct CDR3 sequences, less than 30% of which are singletons. The sample was PBMCs, mostly from graft donor cells, taken 360 days after TCRalphabeta/CD19-depleted stem cell transplant. These receptors were obtained from a boy under two years old who had a stem cell transplant for SCID, so the T cells may come from the graft donor.

The chain recombines TRBV4-3 with TRBJ2-3; possibly TRBD2 for D (6 bases). V gave up 1 base and J gave up 3 bases, with 11 bases separating them. The germline V gene has CDR1 LGHNA and CDR2 YSLEER. CDR3 length: 15 residues. The CDR3 region is CASSQAGVRTDTQYF. CDR3 nucleotides: TGCGCCAGCAGCCAAGCGGGAGTAAGGACAGATACGCAGTATTTT.

A word on this clonotype: One end of the junction varies from germline; a read error may be responsible. This chain links TRBV20-1 with TRBJ1-2, with a possible D match to TRBD1 (6 bases). This CDR3 is built from 12 residues. CDR1 and CDR2 (germline): DFQATT, SNEGSKA (reference sequence). CDR3 DNA: TGCAGTGCTAGGGAGAAAGGGGGTAGGACCCTCTTC. Translated: CSAREKGGRTLF.

This clonotype was observed a few times. This sequence joins TRBV6-5 and TRBJ2-7; D ambiguous. Trimming shortened V by 1 base and J by 3 bases, and 13 bases separated the two germline ends. Per the germline V gene, CDR1 is MNHEY and CDR2 is SVGAGI. The CDR3 runs 15 residues. The CDR3 reads CASSYFGGGHYEQYF. CDR3 nucleotide sequence: TGTGCCAGCAGTTACTTTGGCGGCGGCCACTACGAGCAGTACTTC.

This chain uses TRBV10-1 with TRBJ2-7; 7 nucleotides align to TRBD2. CDR3 size: 16 residues. V trimming: 0 bases; J trimming: 0 bases; junction bases outside the gene matches: 5. CDR1 is WNHNN and CDR2 is SYGVQD in the germline V gene (reference sequence). DNA for the CDR3: TGCGCCAGCAGTGAGTCGTCTGGGGGGGTCTCCTACGAGCAGTACTTC. Translation gives CASSESSGGVSYEQYF.

V is TRBV7-3 and J is TRBJ2-3; D possibly corresponds to TRBD1 (6 bases). Germline V CDR1 and CDR2: SGHTA, FQGTGA. V shed 5 bases and J shed 7 bases, with 19 bases lying between them. The CDR3 runs 15 residues. The CDR3 region is CASSADDRNRNTQYF. The DNA of the CDR3 is TGTGCCAGCAGCGCCGACGACAGGAACAGAAATACGCAGTATTTT.

CDR3 nucleotides: TGTGCCAGCAGCTTAGTCATGAGCGGGGGAGGCTACGAGCAGTACTTC. It codes for CASSLVMSGGGYEQYF. The chain has TRBV7-2 and TRBJ2-7; 8 positions match TRBD2. The CDR3 spans 16 residues. Trimming cost V 1 base and J 3 bases; bases outside gene matches: 8. Germline loops: CDR1 SGHTA, CDR2 FQGNSA.

This clonotype was seen a handful of times. The V gene is TRBV20-1, the J gene TRBJ2-5; D is unresolved. Trimming cost V 2 bases and J 5 bases, with 3 bases left between them. Germline CDR1 is DFQATT and CDR2 is SNEGSKA (reference sequence). The CDR3 consists of 10 residues. Here the CDR3 DNA reads TGCAGTGCTAGATATGAGACCCAGTACTTC. It translates to CSARYETQYF.

This chain uses TRBV7-9 with TRBJ1-2; D remains ambiguous. The germline V gene encodes CDR1 SEHNR and CDR2 FQNEAQ (reference sequence). Trimming took off 3 bases at V and 4 bases at J, with 15 bases between the two ends. The CDR3 runs to 15 residues. The CDR3 region has the DNA TGTGCCAGCAGCTTCTCGCCTCCCGGGAGCTATGGCTACACCTTC. Translated, it gives CASSFSPPGSYGYTF.

The chain employs TRBV20-1 and TRBJ1-6, with 8 bases fitting TRBD1. CDR1 and CDR2 from the germline V gene are DFQATT and SNEGSKA (reference sequence). Trimming at V came to 6 bases and at J to 2 bases, leaving 6 bases not matched to a gene. CDR3 size: 15 residues. This chain's CDR3 is CSANRGLTYNSPLHF. The DNA for the CDR3 is TGCAGTGCCAACAGGGGGTTGACCTATAATTCACCCCTCCACTTT.

The chain joins TRBV5-1 to TRBJ2-7, with D perhaps matching TRBD1 (6 bases). The CDR3 runs 14 residues. V lost 5 bases to trimming and J lost 2 bases, with 14 bases between them. Germline CDR1 and CDR2: SGHRS and YFSETQ. CDR3 amino acids: CASSLPDSTYEQYF. The CDR3 DNA is TGCGCCAGCAGTTTGCCGGACAGTACCTACGAGCAGTACTTC.

V gene TRBV7-9 combines with J gene TRBJ2-3, with a tentative D call TRBD2 (6 bases). Trimming left V 1 base short and J 3 bases short, with 14 bases between. Germline V CDR1 and CDR2: SEHNR, FQNEAQ (reference sequence). There are 16 residues in the CDR3. Here the CDR3 DNA reads TGTGCCAGCAGCTTAGAAGTAGGCGGGGAGACAGATACGCAGTATTTT. Translating it yields CASSLEVGGETDTQYF.